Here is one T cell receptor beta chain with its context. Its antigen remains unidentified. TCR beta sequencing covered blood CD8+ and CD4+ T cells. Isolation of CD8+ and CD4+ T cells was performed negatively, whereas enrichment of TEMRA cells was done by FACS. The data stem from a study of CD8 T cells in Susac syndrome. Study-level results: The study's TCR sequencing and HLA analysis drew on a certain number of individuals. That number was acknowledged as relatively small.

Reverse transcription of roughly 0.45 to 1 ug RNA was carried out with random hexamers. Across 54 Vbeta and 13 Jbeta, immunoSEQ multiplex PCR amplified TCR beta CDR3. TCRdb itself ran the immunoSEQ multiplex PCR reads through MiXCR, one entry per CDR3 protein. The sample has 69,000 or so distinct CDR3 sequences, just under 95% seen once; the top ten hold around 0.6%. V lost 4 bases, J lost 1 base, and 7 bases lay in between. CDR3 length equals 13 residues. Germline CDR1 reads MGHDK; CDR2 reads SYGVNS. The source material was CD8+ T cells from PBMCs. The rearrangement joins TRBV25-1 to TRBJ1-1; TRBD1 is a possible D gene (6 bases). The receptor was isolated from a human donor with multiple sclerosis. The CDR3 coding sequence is TGTGCCAGCAGTGCAGGGGCGAACACTGAAGCTTTCTTT. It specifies CASSAGANTEAFF.